This record covers a single T cell receptor (beta chain). The entry originates in a study of blood T cell repertoires in COVID-19. Overall study context: Some COVID-19 samples were acute and others convalescent; all came from the United States, Italy and Spain. The analysed material was cDNA or gDNA that came from T cells, B-cell-depleted T cells, or PBMCs.

V lost 1 base, J lost 6 bases, and 15 bases stayed unmatched. Germline V CDR1 and CDR2: LNHDA, SQIVND (reference sequence). This CDR3 is built from 18 residues. Authors' analysis steps: Cell counts per sample came from amplifying reference gene primers. Clones were read by immunoSEQ multiplex PCR, and TCRdb kept only the in-frame ones, dropping some. The DNA was the basis for D and trimming; V, J and clone size are from that table. The sample consists of about 160,000 clones, 80% to 85% of them appearing once. The clonotype originates from a woman older than 75 with active or convalescent COVID-19. The rearrangement links TRBV19 to TRBJ2-1, with 7 bases aligning to TRBD1. The sequencing input was peripheral blood. The CDR3 loop reads CASSIAQQGRGRSNEQFF. The CDR3 nucleotides are TGTGCCAGTAGTATAGCCCAACAGGGGCGTGGACGGTCCAATGAGCAGTTCTTC.